This T cell receptor beta chain was recovered during a study of blood T cell repertoires in COVID-19. Study as a whole: Some COVID-19 samples were acute and others convalescent; all came from the United States, Italy and Spain. Sample material is recorded as cDNA or gDNA derived from T cells, B-cell-depleted T cells, or PBMCs.

Clones were read by immunoSEQ multiplex PCR, and TCRdb kept only the in-frame ones, dropping some. The sample records under 250,000 clones, roughly nine tenths being singletons. Trimming took 7 bases from V and 4 from J, leaving 14 bases between them. This CDR3 spans 14 amino acids. Germline V gives CDR1 MDHEN, CDR2 SYDVKM. The genes are TRBV28 and TRBJ1-5; D not certain. The source material was peripheral blood. This sequence was found in a woman between 55 and 75 years old who had recovered from COVID-19. The chain's CDR3 is CASTQFGGNQPQHF. The CDR3 coding sequence is TGTGCCAGCACCCAATTCGGCGGAAATCAGCCCCAGCATTTT.